This TCR beta chain is drawn from a study of T-cell memory formation after mild COVID-19. General observations from the study: CD4+ contracting clones lay mainly in CM and EM, CD8+ ones in EMRA. Cross-reactive memory apparently joined, as some responding clones appeared in pre-infection memory.

TCRdb recomputed calls from the 5' RACE reads with MiXCR, one row per CDR3 protein. The profile shows about 320,000 distinct CDR3 sequences, around 15% of them singletons. As for this clonotype: Antigen: not known.

Germline CDR1 reads MNHNS; CDR2 reads SASEGT. V was trimmed by 3 bases and J by 3 bases, leaving 3 bases between them. The length of the CDR3 is 12 residues. This TCR was recovered from a man in his late teens or twenties who had mild COVID-19 (a few samples of this study predate the infection). Cell type and time point are not known. The J gene is TRBJ1-5, the V gene TRBV6-1; no firm D call. What was sequenced was PBMCs or a T cell subset sorted from them (not recorded which). The CDR3: CASSDYNQPQHF. In nucleotides, the CDR3 is TGTGCCAGCAGTGATTACAATCAGCCCCAGCATTTT.